This record concerns one T cell receptor beta chain sequence. No antigen is known for it. The data belong to a study of cytomegalovirus exposure and HLA in healthy donors. Study-wide results and caveats: Certain indistinguishable V segments, among them TRBV6-2 and TRBV6-3, were excluded.

CDR1 and CDR2 from the germline V gene are SEHNR and FQNEAQ (reference sequence). The J segment lost 9 bases and the V segment lost 7 bases, leaving 12 bases of the junction unmatched. This CDR3 has 14 residues. Use of 60 Vbeta and 13 Jbeta primers characterized the PCR. Profiled with immunoSEQ multiplex PCR; TCRdb holds only in-frame clones, not every one. The repertoire has 99,000 or so clones, over 75% of them found once; the top ten carry under 4%. Sequences were obtained from PBMCs. This chain uses TRBV7-9 with TRBJ1-1, with 9 bases fitting TRBD1. The origin of this receptor is a female donor in good health and CMV-seropositive. Written as DNA, the CDR3 is TGTGCCAGCAACAACAGGGACAGGGAGGGCCAAGCTTTCTTT. Amino acid sequence: CASNNRDREGQAFF.